The table lists the clone carrying this T cell receptor (beta chain) with a count of one. The data are from a study of CD8 T cells in Susac syndrome. Study background: Patients with Susac syndrome were, at the time of blood collection, therapy-naive, maintained on corticosteroids, or maintained on intravenous immunoglobulin alone.

This CDR3 is built from 15 residues. Between the trimmed V and J ends, which lost 1 base and 1 base, there was a span of 8 bases. Germline V gene data show CDR1 as LNHNV and CDR2 as YYDKDF (reference sequence). CD8+ and CD4+ T cells from blood underwent TCR beta sequencing. Purification of the CD8+ and CD4+ T cells relied on negative isolation, and TEMRA cells underwent FACS enrichment. RNA totalling about 0.45 to 1 ug underwent reverse transcription with random hexamers. An immunoSEQ multiplex PCR generated amplified TCR beta CDR3 products spanning 54 Vbeta and 13 Jbeta. TCRdb recomputed calls from the immunoSEQ multiplex PCR reads with MiXCR, one row per CDR3 protein. The sample has around 170,000 distinct CDR3 sequences; 85% to 95% are singletons.

Sequenced material: CD4+ T cells from PBMCs. The receptor's source is a human donor with Susac syndrome. The rearrangement uses TRBV15 and TRBJ2-4, with D unresolved. This CDR3 is CATSRVVGAKNIQYF. The CDR3 bases are TGTGCCACCAGCAGAGTCGTAGGGGCCAAAAACATTCAGTACTTC.